The sequence of this T cell receptor (beta chain) was determined in a study of cytomegalovirus exposure and HLA in healthy donors. Germline V CDR1 and CDR2: WNHNN, SYGVQD (reference sequence). The CDR3 contains 17 residues. Trimming at V came to 3 bases and at J to 2 bases, leaving 6 bases not matched to a gene. PCR involved 60 Vbeta and 13 Jbeta primers. TCRdb keeps only in-frame clones here, not all; method: immunoSEQ multiplex PCR. The data show 150,000 to 200,000 clones, approximately 70% seen once. Sequencing input: PBMCs. V and J are TRBV10-1 and TRBJ2-1; TRBD2 matches 11 bases. This receptor was identified in a man younger than 35 in good health and CMV-seropositive. The DNA for the CDR3 is TGCGCCAGCAGTGACCCAGATAGCGGGAGGGCCTACAATGAGCAGTTCTTC. Its protein is CASSDPDSGRAYNEQFF.